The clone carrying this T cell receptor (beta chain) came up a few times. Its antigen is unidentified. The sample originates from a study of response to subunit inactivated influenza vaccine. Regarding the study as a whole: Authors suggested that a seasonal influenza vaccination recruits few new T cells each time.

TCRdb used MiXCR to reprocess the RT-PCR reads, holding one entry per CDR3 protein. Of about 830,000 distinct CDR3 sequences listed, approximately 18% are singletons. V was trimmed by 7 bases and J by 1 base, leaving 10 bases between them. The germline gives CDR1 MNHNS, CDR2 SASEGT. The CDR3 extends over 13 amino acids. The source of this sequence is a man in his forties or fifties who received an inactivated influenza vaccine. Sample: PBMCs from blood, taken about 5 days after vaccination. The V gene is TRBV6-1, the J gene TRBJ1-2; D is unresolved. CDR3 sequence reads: CASTFGHNYGYTF. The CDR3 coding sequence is TGTGCCAGCACCTTCGGTCATAACTATGGCTACACCTTC.